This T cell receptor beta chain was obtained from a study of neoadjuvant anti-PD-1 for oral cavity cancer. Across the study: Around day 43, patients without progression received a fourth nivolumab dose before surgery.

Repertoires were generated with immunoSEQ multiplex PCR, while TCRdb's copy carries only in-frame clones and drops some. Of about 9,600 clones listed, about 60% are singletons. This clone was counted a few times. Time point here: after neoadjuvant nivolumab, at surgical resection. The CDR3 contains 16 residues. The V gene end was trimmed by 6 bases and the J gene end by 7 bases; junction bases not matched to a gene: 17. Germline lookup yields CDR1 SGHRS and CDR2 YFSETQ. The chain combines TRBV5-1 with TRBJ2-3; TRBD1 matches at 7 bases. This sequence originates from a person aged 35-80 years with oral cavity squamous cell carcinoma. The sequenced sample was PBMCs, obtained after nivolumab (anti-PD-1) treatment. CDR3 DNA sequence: TGCGCCAGCACGTCTGGGGACAGATATTCTGAGAATACGCAGTATTTT. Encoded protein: CASTSGDRYSENTQYF.